This T cell receptor beta chain was sequenced for a study of T cells expressing NK-cell markers. The CDR3 extends over 13 amino acids. Germline V gene data show CDR1 as SGHTA and CDR2 as FQGTGA. Reprocessing the 5' RACE reads, TCRdb reports a single entry for every CDR3 protein and omits DNA. The sample data list 550,000 to 600,000 distinct CDR3 sequences. This chain connects TRBV7-3 to TRBJ2-7; TCRdb outputs TRBD1, but without DNA this stays unchecked. This clonotype originated in a man between 18 and 29 years old in good health. Sequenced sample: blood T cells: a sorted CD56 or NKG2C T cell subset, CD4+ or CD8+ T cells, or bulk PBMC T cells (not recorded which). The CDR3 sequence is CASSLNRDSEQYF.